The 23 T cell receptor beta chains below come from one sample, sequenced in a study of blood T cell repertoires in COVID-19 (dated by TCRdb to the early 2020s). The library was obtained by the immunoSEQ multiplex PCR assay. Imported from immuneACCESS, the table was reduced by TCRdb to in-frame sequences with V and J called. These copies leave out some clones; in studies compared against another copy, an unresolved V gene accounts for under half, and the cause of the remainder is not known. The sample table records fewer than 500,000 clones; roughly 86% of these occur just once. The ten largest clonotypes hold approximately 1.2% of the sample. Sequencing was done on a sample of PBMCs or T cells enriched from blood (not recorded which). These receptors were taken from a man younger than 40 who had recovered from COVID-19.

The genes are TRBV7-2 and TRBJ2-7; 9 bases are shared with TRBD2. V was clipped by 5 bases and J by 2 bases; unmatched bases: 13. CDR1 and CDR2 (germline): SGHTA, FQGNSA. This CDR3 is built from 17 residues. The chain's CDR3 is CASSPRVAGAPTYEQYF. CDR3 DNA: TGTGCCAGCAGCCCCCGGGTAGCGGGGGCCCCAACCTACGAGCAGTACTTC.

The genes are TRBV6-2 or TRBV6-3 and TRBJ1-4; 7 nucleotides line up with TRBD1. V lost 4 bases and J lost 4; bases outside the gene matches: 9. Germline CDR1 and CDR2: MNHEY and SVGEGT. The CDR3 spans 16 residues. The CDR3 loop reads CASSFGRGAYNEKLFF. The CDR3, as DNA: TGTGCCAGCAGTTTCGGCAGGGGGGCCTATAATGAAAAACTGTTTTTT.

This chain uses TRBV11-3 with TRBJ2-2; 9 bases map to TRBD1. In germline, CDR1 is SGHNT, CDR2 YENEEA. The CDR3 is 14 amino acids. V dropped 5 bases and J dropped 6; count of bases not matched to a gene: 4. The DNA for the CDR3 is TGTGCCAGCAGCGCCCGGACAGGGGCCGGGGAGCTGTTTTTT. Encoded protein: CASSARTGAGELFF.

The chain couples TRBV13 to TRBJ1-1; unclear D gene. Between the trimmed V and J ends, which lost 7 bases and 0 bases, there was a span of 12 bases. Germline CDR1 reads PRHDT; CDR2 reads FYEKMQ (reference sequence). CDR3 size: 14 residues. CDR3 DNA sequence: TGTGCCAGCAATATTGGGGAGTTGAACACTGAAGCTTTCTTT. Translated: CASNIGELNTEAFF.

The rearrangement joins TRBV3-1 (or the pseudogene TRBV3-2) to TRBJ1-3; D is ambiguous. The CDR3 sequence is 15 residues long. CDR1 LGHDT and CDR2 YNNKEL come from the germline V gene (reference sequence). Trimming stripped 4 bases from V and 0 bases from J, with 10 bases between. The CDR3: CASSPEDRSGNTIYF. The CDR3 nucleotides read TGTGCCAGCAGCCCCGAGGATCGCTCTGGAAACACCATATATTTT.

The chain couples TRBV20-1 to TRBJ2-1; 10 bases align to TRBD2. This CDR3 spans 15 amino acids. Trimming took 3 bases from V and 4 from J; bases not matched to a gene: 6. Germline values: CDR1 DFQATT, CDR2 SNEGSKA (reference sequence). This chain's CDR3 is CSASSGGFSYNEQFF. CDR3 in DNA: TGCAGTGCTAGTAGCGGGGGGTTTTCGTACAATGAGCAGTTCTTC.

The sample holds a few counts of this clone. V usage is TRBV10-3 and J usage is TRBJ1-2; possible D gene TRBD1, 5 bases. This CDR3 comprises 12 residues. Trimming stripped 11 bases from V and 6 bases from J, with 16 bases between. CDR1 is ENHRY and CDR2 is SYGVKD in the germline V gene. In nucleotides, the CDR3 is TGTGCCGCGGGGACTTTTGAAAATGGCTACACCTTC. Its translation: CAAGTFENGYTF.

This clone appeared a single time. For the CDR3, the DNA is TGTGCCAGCAGCTTAGAAGACAGGGGAGGCTCCTATAATTCACCCCTCCACTTT. This sequence encodes CASSLEDRGGSYNSPLHF. The chain is built from TRBV7-6 and TRBJ1-6, with TRBD1 matching over 8 bases. Germline V CDR1 and CDR2: SGHVS, FNYEAQ. The CDR3 loop spans 18 amino acids. V gave up 1 base and J gave up 0 bases; unmatched junction bases: 5.

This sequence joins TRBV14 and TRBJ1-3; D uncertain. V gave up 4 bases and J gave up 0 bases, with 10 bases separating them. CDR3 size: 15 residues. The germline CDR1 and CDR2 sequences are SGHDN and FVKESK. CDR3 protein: CASSLRRGSGNTIYF. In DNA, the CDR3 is TGTGCCAGCAGCCTTCGACGGGGCTCTGGAAACACCATATATTTT.

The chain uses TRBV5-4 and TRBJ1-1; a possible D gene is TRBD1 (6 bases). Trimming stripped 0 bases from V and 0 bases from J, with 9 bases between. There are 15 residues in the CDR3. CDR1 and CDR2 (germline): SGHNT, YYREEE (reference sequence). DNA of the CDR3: TGTGCCAGCAGCTTGGGGGGGACAATGAACACTGAAGCTTTCTTT. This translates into CASSLGGTMNTEAFF.

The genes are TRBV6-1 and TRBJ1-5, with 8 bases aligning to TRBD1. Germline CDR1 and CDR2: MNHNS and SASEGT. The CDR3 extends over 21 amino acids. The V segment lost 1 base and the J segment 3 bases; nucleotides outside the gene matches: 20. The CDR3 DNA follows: TGTGCCAGCAGTGAAGGGTTAGCTGGACAGGGCATGGGGAGGGTCAATCAGCCCCAGCATTTT. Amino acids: CASSEGLAGQGMGRVNQPQHF.

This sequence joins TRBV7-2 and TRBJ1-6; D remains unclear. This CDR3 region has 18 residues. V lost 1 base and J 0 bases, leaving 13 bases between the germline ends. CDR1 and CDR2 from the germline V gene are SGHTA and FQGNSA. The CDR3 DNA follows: TGTGCCAGCAGCTTAGGGATAAAACAGAGCTCCTATAATTCACCCCTCCACTTT. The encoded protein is CASSLGIKQSSYNSPLHF.

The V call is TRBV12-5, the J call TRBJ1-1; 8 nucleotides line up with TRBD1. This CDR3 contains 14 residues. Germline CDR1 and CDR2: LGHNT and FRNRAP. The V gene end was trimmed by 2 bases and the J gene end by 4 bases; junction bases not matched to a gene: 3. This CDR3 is CASGLQGALTEAFF. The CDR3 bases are TGTGCTAGTGGTTTGCAGGGGGCTCTCACTGAAGCTTTCTTT.

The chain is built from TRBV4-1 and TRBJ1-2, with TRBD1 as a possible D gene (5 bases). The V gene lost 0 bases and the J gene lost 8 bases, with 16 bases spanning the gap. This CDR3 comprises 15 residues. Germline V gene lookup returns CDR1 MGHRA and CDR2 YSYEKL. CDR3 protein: CASSQDGGGGKGYTF. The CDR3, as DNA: TGCGCCAGCAGCCAAGATGGGGGTGGAGGGAAAGGCTACACCTTC.

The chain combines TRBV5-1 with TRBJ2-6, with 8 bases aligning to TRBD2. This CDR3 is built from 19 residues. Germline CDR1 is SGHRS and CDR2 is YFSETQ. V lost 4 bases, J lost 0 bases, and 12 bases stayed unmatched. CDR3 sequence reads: CASSPTPVAGPSGANVLTF. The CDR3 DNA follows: TGCGCCAGCAGCCCCACGCCTGTAGCGGGGCCCTCTGGGGCCAACGTCCTGACTTTC. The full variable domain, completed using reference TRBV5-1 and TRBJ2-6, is KAGVTQTPRYLIKTRGQQVTLSCSPISGHRSVSWYQQTPGQGLQFLFEYFSETQRNKGNFPGRFSGRQFSNSRSEMNVSTLELGDSALYLCASSPTPVAGPSGANVLTFGAGSRLTVL.

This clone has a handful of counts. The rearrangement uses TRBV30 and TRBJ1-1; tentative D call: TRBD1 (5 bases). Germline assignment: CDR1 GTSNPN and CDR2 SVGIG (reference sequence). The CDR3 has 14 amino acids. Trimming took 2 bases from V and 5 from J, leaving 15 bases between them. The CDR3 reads CAWSWGDARTEAFF. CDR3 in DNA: TGTGCCTGGAGTTGGGGGGATGCTCGAACTGAAGCTTTCTTT.

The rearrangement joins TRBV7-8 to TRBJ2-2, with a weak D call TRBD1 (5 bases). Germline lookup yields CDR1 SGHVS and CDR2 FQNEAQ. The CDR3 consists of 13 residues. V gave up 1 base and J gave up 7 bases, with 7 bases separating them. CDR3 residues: CASSLVGLGELFF. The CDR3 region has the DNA TGTGCCAGCAGCTTAGTGGGGCTCGGGGAGCTGTTTTTT.

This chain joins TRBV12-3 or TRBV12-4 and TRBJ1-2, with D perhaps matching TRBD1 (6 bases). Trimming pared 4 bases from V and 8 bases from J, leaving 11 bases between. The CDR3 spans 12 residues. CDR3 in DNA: TGTGCCAGCAGTTCTCACAGGGACGGCTACACCTTC. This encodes CASSSHRDGYTF.

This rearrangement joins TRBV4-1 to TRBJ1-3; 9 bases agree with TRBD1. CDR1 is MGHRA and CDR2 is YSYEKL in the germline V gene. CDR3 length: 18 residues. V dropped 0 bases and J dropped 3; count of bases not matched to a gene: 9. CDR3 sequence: CASSQDTRDRVVGNTIYF. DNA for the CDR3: TGCGCCAGCAGCCAAGACACCAGGGACAGGGTGGTTGGAAACACCATATATTTT.

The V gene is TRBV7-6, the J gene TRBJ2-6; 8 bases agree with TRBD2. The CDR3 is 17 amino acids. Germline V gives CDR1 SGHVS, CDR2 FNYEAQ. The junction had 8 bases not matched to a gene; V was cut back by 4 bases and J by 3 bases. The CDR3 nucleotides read TGTGCCAGCAGCTCCACGGGGGGGACGCTTGGGGCCAACGTCCTGACTTTC. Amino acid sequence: CASSSTGGTLGANVLTF.

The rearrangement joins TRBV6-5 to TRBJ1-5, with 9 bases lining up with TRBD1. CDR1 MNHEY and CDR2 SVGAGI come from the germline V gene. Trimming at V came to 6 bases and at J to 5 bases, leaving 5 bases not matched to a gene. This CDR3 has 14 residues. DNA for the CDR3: TGTGCCAGCAGACCACAGGGGGCATATCAGCCCCAGCATTTT. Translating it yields CASRPQGAYQPQHF.

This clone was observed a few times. The CDR3, as DNA: TGTGCCAGCAGCCATAGAGGGGGATTCGGTAACTATGGCTACACCTTC. This codes for CASSHRGGFGNYGYTF. This rearrangement joins TRBV3-1 (or the pseudogene TRBV3-2) to TRBJ1-2; weak D call: TRBD1 (6 bases). Between the trimmed V and J ends, which lost 3 bases and 1 base, there was a span of 15 bases. The CDR3 has 16 amino acids. The germline V gene has CDR1 LGHDT and CDR2 YNNKEL (reference sequence).

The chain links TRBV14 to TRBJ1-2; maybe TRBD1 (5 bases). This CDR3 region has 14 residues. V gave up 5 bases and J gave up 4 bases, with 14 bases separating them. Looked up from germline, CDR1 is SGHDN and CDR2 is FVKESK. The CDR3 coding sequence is TGTGCCAGCAGCTACGGCCGGGGGGGCTATGGCTACACCTTC. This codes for CASSYGRGGYGYTF. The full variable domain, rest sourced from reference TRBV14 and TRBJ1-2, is EAGVTQFPSHSVIEKGQTVTLRCDPISGHDNLYWYRRVMGKEIKFLLHFVKESKQDESGMPNNRFLAERTGGTYSTLKVQPAELEDSGVYFCASSYGRGGYGYTFGSGTRLTVV.